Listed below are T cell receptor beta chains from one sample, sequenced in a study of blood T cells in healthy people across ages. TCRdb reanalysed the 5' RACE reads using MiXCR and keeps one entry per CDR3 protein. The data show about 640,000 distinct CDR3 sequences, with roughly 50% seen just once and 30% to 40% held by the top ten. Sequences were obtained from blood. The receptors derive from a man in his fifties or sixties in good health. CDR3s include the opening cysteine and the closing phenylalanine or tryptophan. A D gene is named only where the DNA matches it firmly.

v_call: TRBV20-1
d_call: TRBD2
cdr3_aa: CSALRTSGGADNEQFF

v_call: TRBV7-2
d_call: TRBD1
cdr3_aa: CASSDRGHEQFF

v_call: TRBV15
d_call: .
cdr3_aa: CATSREQGPYEQYF

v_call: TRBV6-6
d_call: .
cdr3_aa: CASRGQGYQPQHF

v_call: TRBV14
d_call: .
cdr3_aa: CASSQQPGDRKETQYF

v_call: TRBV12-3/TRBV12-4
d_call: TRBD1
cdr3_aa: CASRTDRGRYEQYF

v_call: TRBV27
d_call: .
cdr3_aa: CASSSPDRYTDTQYF

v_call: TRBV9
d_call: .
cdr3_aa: CASRAGTPNSPLHF

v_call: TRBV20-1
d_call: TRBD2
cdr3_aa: CSANPIGGEETQYF

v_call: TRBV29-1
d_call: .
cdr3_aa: CSVARTLNTEAFF

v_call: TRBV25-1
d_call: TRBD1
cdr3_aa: CASSASPGQGAREQYF

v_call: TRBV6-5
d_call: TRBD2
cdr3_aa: CASSRRTGGPDTQYF

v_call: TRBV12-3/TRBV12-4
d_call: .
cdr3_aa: CASTVNQGSYNEQFF

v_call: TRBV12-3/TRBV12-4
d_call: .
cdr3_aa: CASSFWGAGNTIYF

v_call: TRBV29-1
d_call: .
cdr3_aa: CSVDAGTSTDTQYF

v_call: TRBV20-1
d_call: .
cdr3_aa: CSARDQGGHSYNEQFF

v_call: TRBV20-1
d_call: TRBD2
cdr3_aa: CSASGSGGRETQYF

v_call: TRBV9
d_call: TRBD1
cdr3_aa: CASSVRQGGYGYTF

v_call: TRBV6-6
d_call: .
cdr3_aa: CASSYRESGANVLTF

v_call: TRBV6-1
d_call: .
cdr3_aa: CASKGDNSPLHF

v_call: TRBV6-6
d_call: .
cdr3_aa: CASSSQGRRGTQYF

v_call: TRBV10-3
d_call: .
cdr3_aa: CAIRPGLGQETQYF

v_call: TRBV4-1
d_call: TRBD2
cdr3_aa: CASSHPGTSGGMSDTQYF

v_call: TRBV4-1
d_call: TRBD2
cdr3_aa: CASSQALAGTDTQYF

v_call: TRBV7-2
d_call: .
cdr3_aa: CASSLPVPSYEQYF

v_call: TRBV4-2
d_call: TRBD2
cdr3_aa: CASSPRPAGQETQYF

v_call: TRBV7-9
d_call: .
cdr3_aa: CASSRSPTYEQYF

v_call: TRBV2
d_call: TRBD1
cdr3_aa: CASRQGASETQYF

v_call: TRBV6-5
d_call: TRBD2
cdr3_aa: CASSYSGTSGVGEQFF

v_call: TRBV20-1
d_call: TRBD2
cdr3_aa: CSARDRLAGGPWNEQFF

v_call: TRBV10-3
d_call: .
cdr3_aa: CAISVGAGETQYF

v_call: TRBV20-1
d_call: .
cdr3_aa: CSAREGEALDNEQFF

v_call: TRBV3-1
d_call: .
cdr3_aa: CASSQGETNTEAFF

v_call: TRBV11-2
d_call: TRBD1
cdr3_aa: CASSPWGQMNTEAFF

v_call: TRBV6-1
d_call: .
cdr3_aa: CASSEGGLYSNQPQHF

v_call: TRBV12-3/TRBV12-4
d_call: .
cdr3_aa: CASSPQDGVADYEQYF

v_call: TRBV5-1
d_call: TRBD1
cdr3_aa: CASSLQGQGGSNTGELFF

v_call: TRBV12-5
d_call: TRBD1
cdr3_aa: CASGLAGTGRYEQYF

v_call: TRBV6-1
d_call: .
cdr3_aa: CASIPSGLQETQYF

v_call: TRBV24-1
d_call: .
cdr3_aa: CATSDLSYTQYF

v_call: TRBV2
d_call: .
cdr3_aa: CASSGARAGTGYTF

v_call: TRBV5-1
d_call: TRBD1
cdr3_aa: CASSTNPGQGSIQYF

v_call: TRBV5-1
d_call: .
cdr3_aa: CASSSRGAANEKLFF

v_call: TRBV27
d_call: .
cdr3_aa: CASRLSGFRDEQFF

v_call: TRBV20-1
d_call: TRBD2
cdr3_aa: CSARDRSSGGVTEYF

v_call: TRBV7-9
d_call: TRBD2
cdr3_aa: CASSPGLAGREETQYF

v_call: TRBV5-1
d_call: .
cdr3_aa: CASSLEPGRQETQYF

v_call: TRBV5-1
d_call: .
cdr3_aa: CASSRTASPGANVLTF

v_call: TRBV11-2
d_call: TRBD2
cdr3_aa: CASSWLAGGFGSTDTQYF

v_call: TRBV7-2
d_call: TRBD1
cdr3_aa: CASREGAGNEQFF

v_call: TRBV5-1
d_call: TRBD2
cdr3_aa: CASSPGLVNYNEQFF

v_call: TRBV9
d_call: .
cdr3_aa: CASSVTGTVLSTDTQYF